The 18 T cell receptor beta chains below were found in one sample sequenced in a study of blood T cell repertoires in COVID-19. The repertoire was sequenced with immunoSEQ multiplex PCR; TCRdb's copy has only in-frame clones and lacks some. The sample records about 200,000 clones, 70% to 85% being singletons. The sample consisted of peripheral blood. These receptors were taken from a human donor with acute or convalescent COVID-19. The donor label of this sample is uncertain.

The CDR3 DNA is TGTGCCAGCAGCTTCGGGGACAGGCCCTATGGCTACACCTTC. Its translation: CASSFGDRPYGYTF. This sequence joins TRBV7-2 and TRBJ1-2; TRBD1 matches 8 bases. V was clipped by 3 bases and J by 4 bases; unmatched bases: 4. In germline, CDR1 is SGHTA, CDR2 FQGNSA. CDR3 length: 14 amino acids.

CDR3 residues: CSASTRTKSSYEQYF. The CDR3 nucleotides read TGCAGTGCTAGTACCCGGACTAAAAGCTCCTACGAGCAGTACTTC. The chain has TRBV20-1 and TRBJ2-7; perhaps TRBD2 as D (6 bases). The V end lost 3 bases, the J end lost 0 bases, and 15 bases lay between the germline ends. This CDR3 is 15 amino acids long. Germline V gives CDR1 DFQATT, CDR2 SNEGSKA (reference sequence).

The chain uses TRBV28 and TRBJ1-1; a possible D gene is TRBD1 (5 bases). Germline V CDR1 and CDR2: MDHEN, SYDVKM. Trimming stripped 5 bases from V and 1 base from J, with 14 bases between. This CDR3 comprises 15 residues. CDR3 amino acids: CASSTPTVRNTEAFF. The CDR3, as DNA: TGTGCCAGCAGTACACCGACAGTTCGGAACACTGAAGCTTTCTTT.

V gene TRBV7-8 combines with J gene TRBJ2-7; 9 nucleotides match TRBD1. The CDR3 runs 12 residues. Germline V gene lookup returns CDR1 SGHVS and CDR2 FQNEAQ. The V gene end was trimmed by 5 bases and the J gene end by 7 bases; junction bases not matched to a gene: 3. This CDR3 is CASSRQGGEQYF. The DNA for the CDR3 is TGTGCCAGCAGCCGACAGGGGGGAGAGCAGTACTTC.

The chain uses TRBV9 and TRBJ2-5; TRBD1 matches at 8 bases. Unmatched junction bases numbered 14, after V lost 2 bases and J lost 5 bases. Germline V gives CDR1 SGDLS, CDR2 YYNGEE. This CDR3 is built from 17 residues. CDR3 DNA sequence: TGTGCCAGCAGCGTCTCTCGGGACAGGTCGTTAGGGGAGACCCAGTACTTC. Its translation: CASSVSRDRSLGETQYF.

The V and J genes are TRBV9 and TRBJ1-3, with D possibly TRBD1 on 6 matching bases. Germline values: CDR1 SGDLS, CDR2 YYNGEE. V shed 4 bases and J shed 0 bases, with 11 bases lying between them. The CDR3 contains 15 residues. This CDR3 reads CASSPGTNSGNTIYF. CDR3 coding DNA: TGTGCCAGCAGCCCCGGGACAAACTCTGGAAACACCATATATTTT.

This clone turned up a few times. The chain joins TRBV6-2 or TRBV6-3 to TRBJ1-2, with D perhaps matching TRBD1 (6 bases). The CDR3 has 13 residues. V lost 4 bases to trimming and J lost 6 bases, with 12 bases between them. Germline V lookup: CDR1 MNHEY, CDR2 SVGEGT. The CDR3 nucleotides read TGTGCCAGCAGTTTGACAGGCACGGATGGCTACACCTTC. It codes for CASSLTGTDGYTF.

The J gene is TRBJ2-7, the V gene TRBV28; TRBD2 agrees at 7 bases. The CDR3 consists of 16 residues. V lost 10 bases, J lost 4 bases, and 19 bases stayed unmatched. Germline CDR1 MDHEN, CDR2 SYDVKM. CDR3 amino acids: CAIQGSRDGGTYEQYF. The CDR3 coding sequence is TGTGCCATCCAGGGCTCCCGGGACGGGGGGACTTACGAGCAGTACTTC.

The chain links TRBV7-9 to TRBJ2-3; 8 positions match TRBD2. V lost 3 bases to trimming and J lost 6 bases; unmatched junction nucleotides: 11. Germline loops: CDR1 SEHNR, CDR2 FQNEAQ (reference sequence). The CDR3 totals 16 residues. The CDR3 region is CASSFILTGRGDTQYF. The CDR3 region has the DNA TGTGCCAGCAGCTTTATACTTACCGGGAGGGGGGATACGCAGTATTTT.

The chain combines TRBV6-5 with TRBJ1-5; 8 bases align to TRBD1. J was trimmed by 7 bases and V by 4 bases; bases with no gene match: 6. Germline V gene sequence: CDR1 MNHEY, CDR2 SVGAGI. The CDR3 runs to 14 residues. The CDR3: CASSSTGQGQPQHF. CDR3 in DNA: TGTGCCAGCAGTTCCACAGGACAGGGCCAGCCCCAGCATTTT.

This clone was recorded a few times. The V gene is TRBV11-1, the J gene TRBJ2-1; TRBD2 agrees at 11 bases. The CDR3 contains 15 residues. V was pared by 5 bases and J by 6 bases, with 6 bases of the junction left unmatched. Germline V gene data show CDR1 as SGHAT and CDR2 as FQDESV (reference sequence). The CDR3 spells CASSDSSGRRNEQFF. The CDR3 nucleotides are TGTGCCAGCAGCGATTCTAGCGGGAGGCGCAATGAGCAGTTCTTC.

The chain couples TRBV5-4 to TRBJ2-1, with 14 bases identical to TRBD2. The CDR3 consists of 16 residues. Per germline, CDR1 SGHNT and CDR2 YYREEE (reference sequence). Germline trimming cut 0 bases from V and 8 bases from J; bases unmatched to any gene: 4. CDR3 DNA sequence: TGTGCCAGCAGCTTGGCGACTAGCGGGAGGGCCCATGAGCAGTTCTTC. Amino acid sequence: CASSLATSGRAHEQFF.

The V and J genes are TRBV15 and TRBJ2-7; D is uncertain. Germline lookup yields CDR1 LNHNV and CDR2 YYDKDF (reference sequence). The CDR3 has 16 residues. The germline V and J ends were trimmed by 0 bases and 0 bases, with 12 bases remaining between them. The chain's CDR3 is CATSRDLDSSSYEQYF. In DNA, the CDR3 is TGTGCCACCAGCAGAGATCTCGATTCTAGCTCCTACGAGCAGTACTTC.

This clone came up a few times. V and J are TRBV5-1 and TRBJ2-1, with 8 bases that match TRBD2. The V gene end was trimmed by 0 bases and the J gene end by 1 base; junction bases not matched to a gene: 3. The CDR3 is 16 amino acids. Germline V gives CDR1 SGHRS, CDR2 YFSETQ. CDR3 DNA: TGCGCCAGCAGCTTGGTGGCGGGAGGATCCTACAATGAGCAGTTCTTC. Translation gives CASSLVAGGSYNEQFF.

The V gene is TRBV28, the J gene TRBJ1-4; 9 bases align to TRBD1. Germline V gene lookup returns CDR1 MDHEN and CDR2 SYDVKM. The CDR3 is 12 amino acids. The CDR3 region has the DNA TGTGGCACGGGACAGGGAAATGAAAAACTGTTTTTT. It codes for CGTGQGNEKLFF.

The rearrangement links TRBV6-5 to TRBJ2-7; 7 bases align to TRBD1. Germline V gene lookup returns CDR1 MNHEY and CDR2 SVGAGI. Germline trimming cut 0 bases from V and 3 bases from J; bases unmatched to any gene: 5. The CDR3 covers 15 residues. In nucleotides, the CDR3 is TGTGCCAGCAGTTACTCAGGGACAGCCTACTACGAGCAGTACTTC. Residues: CASSYSGTAYYEQYF.

The chain links TRBV23-1 to TRBJ1-1, with D maybe TRBD1 (5 bases). TRBV23-1 carries the ORF label, with uncertain function. V dropped 4 bases and J dropped 5 bases, with 20 bases sitting between them. The CDR3 sequence is 16 residues long. The CDR3 reads CASSLNPGQKGTEAFF. The CDR3 coding sequence is TGCGCCAGCAGTCTCAACCCCGGACAAAAAGGGACTGAAGCTTTCTTT.

This clone was observed once. CDR3 in DNA: TGTGCCAGCAGTTACTCCAGGCAGAACTATAATTCACCCCTCCACTTT. Protein product: CASSYSRQNYNSPLHF. The J gene is TRBJ1-6, the V gene TRBV6-5; no firm D call. Germline loops: CDR1 MNHEY, CDR2 SVGAGI. The CDR3 has 16 amino acids. The ends were cut back, 0 bases at V and 3 bases at J, with 9 bases in the middle.